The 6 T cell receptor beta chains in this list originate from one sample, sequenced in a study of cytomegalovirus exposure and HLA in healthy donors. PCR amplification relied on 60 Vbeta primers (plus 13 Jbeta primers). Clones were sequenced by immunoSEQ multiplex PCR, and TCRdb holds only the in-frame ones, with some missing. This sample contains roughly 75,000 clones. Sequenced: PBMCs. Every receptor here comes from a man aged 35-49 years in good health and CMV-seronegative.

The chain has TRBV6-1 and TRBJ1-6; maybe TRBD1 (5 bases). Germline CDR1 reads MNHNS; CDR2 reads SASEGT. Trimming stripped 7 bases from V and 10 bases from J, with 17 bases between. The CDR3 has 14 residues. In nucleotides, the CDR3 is TGTGCCAGCACAAATATTCAGGGAATGTCACCCCTCCACTTT. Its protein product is CASTNIQGMSPLHF.

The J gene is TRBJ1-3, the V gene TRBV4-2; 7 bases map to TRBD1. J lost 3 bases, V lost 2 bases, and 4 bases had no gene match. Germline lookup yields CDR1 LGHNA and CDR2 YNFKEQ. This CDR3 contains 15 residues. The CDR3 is CASSQLTGDGNTIYF. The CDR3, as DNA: TGTGCCAGCAGCCAACTTACAGGGGATGGAAACACCATATATTTT.

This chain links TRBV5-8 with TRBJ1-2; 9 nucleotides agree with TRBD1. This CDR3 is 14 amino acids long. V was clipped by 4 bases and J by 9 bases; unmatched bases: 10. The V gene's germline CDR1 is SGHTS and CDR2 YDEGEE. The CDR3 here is CASSRGQGMLRYTF. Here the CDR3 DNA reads TGTGCCAGCAGCCGGGGACAGGGTATGCTACGCTACACCTTC.

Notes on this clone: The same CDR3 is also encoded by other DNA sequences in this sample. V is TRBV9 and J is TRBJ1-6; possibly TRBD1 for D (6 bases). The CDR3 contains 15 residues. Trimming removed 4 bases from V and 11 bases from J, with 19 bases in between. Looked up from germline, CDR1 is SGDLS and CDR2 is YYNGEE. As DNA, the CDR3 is TGTGCCAGCAGCCCCCCCGGACAGACGAGAGCACCCCTCCACTTT. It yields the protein CASSPPGQTRAPLHF.

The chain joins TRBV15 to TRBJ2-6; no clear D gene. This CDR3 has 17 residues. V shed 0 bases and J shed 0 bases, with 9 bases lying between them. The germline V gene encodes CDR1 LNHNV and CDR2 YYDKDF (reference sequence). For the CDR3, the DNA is TGTGCCACCAGCAGAGAGGCCTTAAACTCTGGGGCCAACGTCCTGACTTTC. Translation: CATSREALNSGANVLTF.

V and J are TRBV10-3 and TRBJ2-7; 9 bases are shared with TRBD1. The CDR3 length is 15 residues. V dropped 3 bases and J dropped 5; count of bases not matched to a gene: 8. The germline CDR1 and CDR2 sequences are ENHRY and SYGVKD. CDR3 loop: CAISENTGGADEQYF. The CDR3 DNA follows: TGTGCCATCAGTGAAAACACAGGGGGCGCGGACGAGCAGTACTTC.